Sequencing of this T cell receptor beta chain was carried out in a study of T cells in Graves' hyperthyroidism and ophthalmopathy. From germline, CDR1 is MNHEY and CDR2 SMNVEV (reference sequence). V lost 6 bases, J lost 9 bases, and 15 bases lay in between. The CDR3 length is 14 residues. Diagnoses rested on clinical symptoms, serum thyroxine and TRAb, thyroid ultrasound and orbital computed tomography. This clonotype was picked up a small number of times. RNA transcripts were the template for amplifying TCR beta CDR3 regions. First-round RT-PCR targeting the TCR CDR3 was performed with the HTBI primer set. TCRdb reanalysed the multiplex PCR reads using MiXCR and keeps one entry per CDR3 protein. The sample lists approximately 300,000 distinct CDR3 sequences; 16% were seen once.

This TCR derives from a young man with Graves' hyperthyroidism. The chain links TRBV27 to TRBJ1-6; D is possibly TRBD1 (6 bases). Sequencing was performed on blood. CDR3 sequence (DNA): TGTGCCAGCAGATATCGACAGGAGGGTTCACCCCTCCACTTT. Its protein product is CASRYRQEGSPLHF.